This entry lists 20 T cell receptor beta chains sequenced from one sample in a study of human T cells and chemical hapten exposure. Each CDR3 protein gets one entry after TCRdb re-called the RACE reads with MiXCR. Of some 330,000 distinct CDR3 sequences listed, around 5.5% are singletons. Sample time point: pre-sensitization, week 0. Treatment defined: therapeutic diphenylcyclopropenone sensitization with weekly scalp DPC. Source: whole blood, taken in connection with sensitization to the hapten diphenylcyclopropenone (DPC). These receptors were obtained from a woman aged 18-29 years with alopecia areata. Some clones in this sample may be carry-over from other donors' samples.

This clonotype was found a few times. The CDR3 sequence: CSARKLAGFLLLDTQYF. In DNA form, the CDR3 reads TGCAGTGCTAGGAAACTAGCGGGGTTCCTTTTGCTAGATACGCAGTATTTT. The gene calls are TRBV20-1 and TRBJ2-3; 10 bases match TRBD2. This CDR3 is built from 17 residues. V was pared by 3 bases and J by 5 bases, with 14 bases of the junction left unmatched. Germline V CDR1 and CDR2: DFQATT, SNEGSKA (reference sequence).

This clonotype has only a few counts. This rearrangement joins TRBV27 to TRBJ2-2; D not certain. Trimming pared 8 bases from V and 1 base from J, leaving 11 bases between. The CDR3 extends over 14 amino acids. Germline CDR1 MNHEY, CDR2 SMNVEV (reference sequence). CDR3: CASSFSENTGELFF. Written as DNA, the CDR3 is TGTGCCAGCTCGTTTAGTGAGAACACCGGGGAGCTGTTTTTT.

V gene TRBV7-8 combines with J gene TRBJ2-3; D is perhaps TRBD2 (5 bases). Germline-derived CDR1 and CDR2 are SGHVS and FQNEAQ. This CDR3 has 14 residues. V lost 0 bases, J lost 8 bases, and 12 bases lay in between. As DNA, the CDR3 is TGTGCCAGCAGCTTAGCGGTACTAGAGGGTACGCAGTATTTT. Protein: CASSLAVLEGTQYF.

This clonotype was seen repeatedly, ten times or more. The chain links TRBV7-2 to TRBJ2-3, with D unclear. The CDR3 totals 11 residues. V was trimmed by 5 bases and J by 8 bases, leaving 8 bases between them. Germline CDR1 SGHTA, CDR2 FQGNSA. CDR3 protein: CASSPQSTQYF. For the CDR3, the DNA is TGTGCCAGCAGCCCCCAAAGTACGCAGTATTTT.

A word on this clonotype: A read error is possible here, since a much larger clone lies one base away. This chain uses TRBV7-2 with TRBJ1-2, with D possibly matching TRBD1 (5 bases). This CDR3 spans 11 amino acids. CDR1 is SGHTA and CDR2 is FQGNSA in the germline V gene. The CDR3 nucleotides are TGTGCCAGCAGCTCGCCAGGGAGGCCTATGTTC. Translating gives CASSSPGRPMF.

This clonotype was detected ten times or more. This rearrangement joins TRBV20-1 to TRBJ2-1; no firm D call. Germline CDR1 DFQATT, CDR2 SNEGSKA (reference sequence). This CDR3 is built from 12 residues. V lost 1 base to trimming and J lost 3 bases, with 4 bases between them. The CDR3 bases are TGCAGTGCTAGAGCATACTACAATGAGCAGTTCTTC. Translation: CSARAYYNEQFF.

The chain recombines TRBV4-3 with TRBJ1-6; D call uncertain. Trimming took off 4 bases at V and 4 bases at J, with 14 bases between the two ends. The CDR3 loop spans 16 amino acids. Germline CDR1 and CDR2: LGHNA and YSLEER. The CDR3 bases are TGCGCCAGCAGCCGGGTAAACGATTTGTATAATTCACCCCTCCACTTT. Residues: CASSRVNDLYNSPLHF.

This clonotype was counted at least ten times. CDR3 amino acids: CASSLPSGTDNTEAFF. CDR3 bases: TGTGCCAGCAGCCTACCTTCCGGGACAGATAACACTGAAGCTTTCTTT. The rearrangement joins TRBV12-3 or TRBV12-4 to TRBJ1-1, with 7 bases matching TRBD1. CDR3 length: 16 residues. The ends lost 6 bases at V and 2 bases at J; junction bases unmatched: 12.

This clonotype turned up a few times. This chain uses TRBV6-2 or TRBV6-3 with TRBJ1-1, with a weak D call TRBD1 (5 bases). V was cut by 4 bases and J by 4 bases, with 7 bases left in between. Germline V gives CDR1 MNHEY, CDR2 SVGEGT. The CDR3 covers 12 residues. The CDR3 bases are TGTGCCAGCAGTTGGAGGGGCACTGAAGCTTTCTTT. It translates to CASSWRGTEAFF.

This clonotype occurred a few times. The genes are TRBV24-1 and TRBJ2-5; the D is unclear. The length of the CDR3 is 14 residues. V lost 4 bases and J 5 bases, leaving 13 bases between the germline ends. Germline CDR1 and CDR2: KGHDR and SFDVKD. The CDR3 DNA sequence: TGTGCCACCAGTGACCTGAGGTTCCCCGAGACCCAGTACTTC. Protein product: CATSDLRFPETQYF.

This clonotype has only a few counts. V usage is TRBV28 and J usage is TRBJ2-3; the D gene is possibly TRBD2 (6 bases). V was pared by 4 bases and J by 2 bases, with 13 bases between. CDR1 and CDR2 (germline): MDHEN, SYDVKM. This CDR3 comprises 15 residues. CDR3 loop: CASSSTGDTTDTQYF. CDR3 coding DNA: TGTGCCAGCAGTTCGACGGGGGATACCACAGATACGCAGTATTTT.

This clonotype was observed a handful of times. The genes are TRBV7-2 and TRBJ2-2; 11 bases are a match to TRBD2. The CDR3 extends over 17 amino acids. The germline V gene has CDR1 SGHTA and CDR2 FQGNSA. Trimming removed 5 bases from V and 7 bases from J; junction bases left unmatched: 12. As DNA, the CDR3 is TGTGCCAGCAGCCCTACCCTAGCGGGGGGACTTAGCGGGGAGCTGTTTTTT. Translated, it gives CASSPTLAGGLSGELFF.

At least ten counts were recorded for this clonotype. This chain connects TRBV5-6 to TRBJ1-1; possibly TRBD1 for D (5 bases). The germline V gene encodes CDR1 SGHDT and CDR2 YYEEEE. Trimming stripped 4 bases from V and 0 bases from J, with 10 bases between. This CDR3 has 14 residues. CDR3: CASSRMDMNTEAFF. The CDR3 nucleotides read TGTGCCAGCAGCCGGATGGACATGAACACTGAAGCTTTCTTT.

The chain has TRBV20-1 and TRBJ2-3, with D possibly TRBD1 on 5 matching bases. From germline, CDR1 is DFQATT and CDR2 SNEGSKA (reference sequence). Trimming took 5 bases from V and 3 from J, leaving 15 bases between them. CDR3 length: 14 residues. The CDR3 DNA follows: TGCAGTGCTGACAGCGCAGAGAAAACAGATACGCAGTATTTT. This gives the protein CSADSAEKTDTQYF.

This clonotype was recorded a few times. J is TRBJ1-1 and V is TRBV20-1; D is unclear. Trimming took 0 bases from V and 3 from J, leaving 11 bases between them. The germline V gene encodes CDR1 DFQATT and CDR2 SNEGSKA (reference sequence). The CDR3 sequence is 14 residues long. The CDR3 loop reads CSARDPRNDTEAFF. CDR3 nucleotides: TGCAGTGCTAGAGATCCTAGGAACGACACTGAAGCTTTCTTT.

The genes are TRBV2 and TRBJ2-5, with D tentatively TRBD1 (5 bases). Germline V gene sequence: CDR1 SNHLY, CDR2 FYNNEI. Trimming left V 8 bases short and J 2 bases short, with 9 bases between. The CDR3 is made up of 12 amino acids. The CDR3 DNA reads as TGTGCCAGCGTTACAGGTCAAGAGACCCAGTACTTC. Amino acid sequence: CASVTGQETQYF. Complete variable domain (other parts from reference TRBV2 and TRBJ2-5): EPEVTQTPSHQVTQMGQEVILRCVPISNHLYFYWYRQILGQKVEFLVSFYNNEISEKSEIFDDQFSVERPDGSNFTLKIRSTKLEDSAMYFCASVTGQETQYFGPGTRLLVL.

This clonotype was seen at least ten times. The chain recombines TRBV4-1 with TRBJ1-5; D unresolved. CDR1 and CDR2 from the germline V gene are MGHRA and YSYEKL. With 7 bases removed from V and 0 bases from J, the gap between germline ends came to 16 bases. This CDR3 comprises 16 residues. The CDR3 nucleotides are TGCGCCAGCACATCAAGACCTCATAATAGCAATCAGCCCCAGCATTTT. Its protein product is CASTSRPHNSNQPQHF.

The gene calls are TRBV2 and TRBJ1-2; unclear D gene. The V and J ends lost 3 bases and 9 bases respectively, with 11 bases between them. The CDR3 covers 12 residues. Germline CDR1 and CDR2: SNHLY and FYNNEI. CDR3: CASSEGLQSYTF. In nucleotides, the CDR3 is TGTGCCAGCAGTGAGGGCCTCCAGAGCTACACCTTC.

This clonotype was detected only a few times. A read error may explain this, as a much larger clone is one base away. This chain links TRBV21-1 with TRBJ2-5. TRBV21-1 is shown as a pseudogene. This CDR3 is 11 amino acids long. Here the CDR3 reads CASSNQETQYF. For the CDR3, the DNA is TGTGCCAGCAGCAACCAAGAGACCCAGTACTTC.

The chain is built from TRBV6-5 and TRBJ2-6; unclear D gene. CDR3 length: 17 residues. Looked up from germline, CDR1 is MNHEY and CDR2 is SVGAGI. Trimming stripped 4 bases from V and 2 bases from J, with 15 bases between. The CDR3 bases are TGTGCCAGCAGTTTAAGAGCTCCGTTCCCTGGGGCCAACGTCCTGACTTTC. It translates to CASSLRAPFPGANVLTF.